Shown below are 10 T cell receptor beta chains from a single sample sequenced in a study of cytomegalovirus exposure and HLA in healthy donors. Clones were sequenced by immunoSEQ multiplex PCR, and TCRdb holds only the in-frame ones, with some missing. The sample has 150,000 to 200,000 clones, more than 75% seen once. Source material: PBMCs. The receptor source for this set is a man aged 18-30 years in good health and CMV-seropositive.

This clone was seen many times. The J gene is TRBJ1-2, the V gene TRBV19; D not resolved. V lost 3 bases, J lost 4 bases, and 15 bases lay in between. Germline V gene data show CDR1 as LNHDA and CDR2 as SQIVND (reference sequence). The CDR3 is 15 amino acids. The DNA of the CDR3 is TGTGCCAGTAGTATCGCAGCGCCCAACGGCTATGGCTACACCTTC. This gives the protein CASSIAAPNGYGYTF.

The chain uses TRBV4-1 and TRBJ1-2; D is ambiguous. CDR3 length: 14 amino acids. Trimming took 7 bases from V and 6 from J, leaving 18 bases between them. Germline V gives CDR1 MGHRA, CDR2 YSYEKL. The CDR3, as DNA: TGCGCCAGCACCCCGGTCAGAACTAAAGATGGCTACACCTTC. Translated: CASTPVRTKDGYTF.

The chain uses TRBV4-1 and TRBJ2-7; 8 nucleotides agree with TRBD1. Germline V gene sequence: CDR1 MGHRA, CDR2 YSYEKL. Unmatched junction bases numbered 12, after V lost 2 bases and J lost 6 bases. The CDR3 has 16 amino acids. The DNA of the CDR3 is TGCGCCAGCAGCCAAATACGCGTCAGGGGGCGCGCCGAGCAGTACTTC. It yields the protein CASSQIRVRGRAEQYF.

V gene TRBV7-9 combines with J gene TRBJ1-2; TRBD1 matches at 9 bases. This CDR3 has 17 residues. Trimming cost V 5 bases and J 4 bases; bases outside gene matches: 14. Germline V gene sequence: CDR1 SEHNR, CDR2 FQNEAQ (reference sequence). CDR3 in amino acids: CASSPTTGGLVSYGYTF. In DNA, the CDR3 is TGTGCCAGCAGCCCGACGACAGGGGGGCTGGTCTCCTATGGCTACACCTTC.

The chain recombines TRBV4-3 with TRBJ2-3; 11 bases agree with TRBD2. The length of the CDR3 is 16 residues. V trimming: 4 bases; J trimming: 8 bases; junction bases outside the gene matches: 11. Looked up from germline, CDR1 is LGHNA and CDR2 is YSLEER. The DNA of the CDR3 is TGCGCCAGCAGCCCCTTAGCGGGAGGGCGGGTTGCTACGCAGTATTTT. Encoded protein: CASSPLAGGRVATQYF.

The chain carries TRBV13 and TRBJ2-7, with TRBD2 matching over 11 bases. The V gene's germline CDR1 is PRHDT and CDR2 FYEKMQ (reference sequence). V gave up 3 bases and J gave up 7 bases; unmatched junction bases: 2. The CDR3 totals 13 residues. DNA for the CDR3: TGTGCCAGCAGCTTGGGACTAGCGGAGGAGCAGTACTTC. Translated: CASSLGLAEEQYF.

The V gene is TRBV28, the J gene TRBJ2-7; 9 bases fit TRBD2. Trimming at V came to 6 bases and at J to 2 bases, leaving 17 bases not matched to a gene. The V gene's germline CDR1 is MDHEN and CDR2 SYDVKM. The CDR3 loop spans 18 amino acids. The CDR3 coding sequence is TGTGCCAGCAGCCCGATGCGGGGGGGTCGGGGGTATACCTACGAGCAGTACTTC. Its protein is CASSPMRGGRGYTYEQYF.

This clone showed up just a few times. The CDR3: CASSAVAGGPGQETQYF. For the CDR3, the DNA is TGTGCCAGCAGCGCAGTAGCGGGAGGGCCGGGACAAGAGACCCAGTACTTC. The V gene is TRBV9, the J gene TRBJ2-5; 11 positions agree with TRBD2. Germline V gene lookup returns CDR1 SGDLS and CDR2 YYNGEE. The trim removed 3 bases at V and 2 bases at J, leaving 9 bases unmatched. This CDR3 has 17 residues.

This sequence joins TRBV21-1 and TRBJ2-6; the table's D call, TRBD2, was not checked against the DNA. TRBV21-1 is deemed a pseudogene. This CDR3 is built from 15 residues. The DNA for the CDR3 is TGTGCCAGCCATCGGGGGAGCTCTGGGGCCAACGTCCTGACTTTC. Its protein product is CASHRGSSGANVLTF.

The CDR3 protein is CASSLGASGSTDTQYF. In nucleotides, the CDR3 is TGTGCCAGCAGTCTAGGTGCTAGCGGGAGTACAGATACGCAGTATTTT. The gene calls are TRBV28 and TRBJ2-3; 10 nucleotides line up with TRBD2. V lost 5 bases to trimming and J lost 3 bases; unmatched junction nucleotides: 8. This CDR3 spans 16 amino acids. The germline V gene encodes CDR1 MDHEN and CDR2 SYDVKM.